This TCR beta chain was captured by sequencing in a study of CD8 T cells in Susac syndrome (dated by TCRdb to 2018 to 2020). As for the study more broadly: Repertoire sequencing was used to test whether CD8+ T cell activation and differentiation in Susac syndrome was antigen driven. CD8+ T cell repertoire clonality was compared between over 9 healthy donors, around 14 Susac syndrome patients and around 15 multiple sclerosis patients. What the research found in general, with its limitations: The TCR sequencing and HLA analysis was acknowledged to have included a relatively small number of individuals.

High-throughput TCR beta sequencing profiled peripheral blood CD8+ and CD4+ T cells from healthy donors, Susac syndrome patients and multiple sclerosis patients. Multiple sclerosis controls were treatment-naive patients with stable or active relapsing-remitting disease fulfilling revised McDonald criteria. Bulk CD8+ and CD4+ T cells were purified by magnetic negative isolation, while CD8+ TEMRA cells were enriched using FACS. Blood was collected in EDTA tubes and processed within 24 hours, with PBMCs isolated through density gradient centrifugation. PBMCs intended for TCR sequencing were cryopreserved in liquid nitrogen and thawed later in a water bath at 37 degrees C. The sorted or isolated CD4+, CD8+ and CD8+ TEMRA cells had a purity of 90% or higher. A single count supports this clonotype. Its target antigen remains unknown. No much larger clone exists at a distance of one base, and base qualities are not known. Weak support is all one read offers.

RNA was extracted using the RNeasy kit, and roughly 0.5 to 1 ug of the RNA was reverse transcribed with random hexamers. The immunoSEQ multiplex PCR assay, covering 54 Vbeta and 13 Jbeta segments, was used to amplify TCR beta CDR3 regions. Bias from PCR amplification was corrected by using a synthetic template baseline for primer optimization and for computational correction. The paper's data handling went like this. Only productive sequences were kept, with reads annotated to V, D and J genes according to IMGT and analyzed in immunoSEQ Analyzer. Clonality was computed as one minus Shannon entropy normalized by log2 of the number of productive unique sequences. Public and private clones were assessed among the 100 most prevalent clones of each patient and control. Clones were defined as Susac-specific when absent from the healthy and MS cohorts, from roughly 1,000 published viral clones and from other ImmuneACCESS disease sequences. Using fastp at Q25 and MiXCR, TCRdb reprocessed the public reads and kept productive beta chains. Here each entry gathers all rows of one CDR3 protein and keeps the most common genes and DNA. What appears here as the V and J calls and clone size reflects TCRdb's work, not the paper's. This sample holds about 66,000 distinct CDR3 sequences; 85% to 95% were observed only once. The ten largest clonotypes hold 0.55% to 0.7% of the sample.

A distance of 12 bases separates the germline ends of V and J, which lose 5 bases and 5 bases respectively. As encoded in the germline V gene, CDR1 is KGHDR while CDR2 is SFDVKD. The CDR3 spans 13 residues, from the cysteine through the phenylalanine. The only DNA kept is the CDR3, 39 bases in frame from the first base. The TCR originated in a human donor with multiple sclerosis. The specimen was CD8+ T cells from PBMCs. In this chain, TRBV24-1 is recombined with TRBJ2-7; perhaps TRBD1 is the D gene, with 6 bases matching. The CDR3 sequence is CATSGIEGDEQYF. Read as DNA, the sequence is TGTGCCACCAGTGGGATCGAGGGGGACGAGCAGTACTTC.